These 31 T cell receptor beta chains were sequenced from one sample in a study of technical replicates of blood from a few donors. The data were produced by immunoSEQ multiplex PCR, yet TCRdb's version contains in-frame clones alone and is incomplete. The sample lists about 44,000 clones, over 95% occurring once. The sample comprised T cells isolated from PBMCs. These receptor sequences come from a human donor in good health.

CDR3 DNA sequence: TGTGCCAGCAGTACCAGCGGGACGGCGAACACCGGGGAGCTGTTTTTT. Its protein is CASSTSGTANTGELFF. V and J are TRBV6-4 and TRBJ2-2, with TRBD2 identical over 7 bases. This CDR3 has 16 residues. Germline-derived CDR1 and CDR2 are MRHNA and SNTAGT. Trimming at V came to 5 bases and at J to 0 bases, leaving 6 bases not matched to a gene.

The chain uses TRBV11-3 and TRBJ1-2; a weak D match, TRBD1 (6 bases). The germline V and J ends were trimmed by 4 bases and 6 bases, with 12 bases remaining between them. CDR3 length equals 13 residues. Germline V gene sequence: CDR1 SGHNT, CDR2 YENEEA. The DNA of the CDR3 is TGTGCCAGCAGCTCACAGGGAGTCCATGGCTACACCTTC. Translated, it gives CASSSQGVHGYTF.

The rearrangement uses TRBV5-1 and TRBJ2-3, with TRBD2 identical over 12 bases. CDR3 length: 13 residues. V lost 5 bases and J lost 5; bases outside the gene matches: 0. Germline values: CDR1 SGHRS, CDR2 YFSETQ. The CDR3 nucleotides are TGCGCCAGCAGGACTAGCGGGAGAGATACGCAGTATTTT. Residues: CASRTSGRDTQYF.

The chain joins TRBV6-5 to TRBJ2-7; 9 bases are a match to TRBD1. This CDR3 contains 15 residues. With V trimmed by 0 bases and J by 5 bases, 5 bases remained unmatched. Germline lookup yields CDR1 MNHEY and CDR2 SVGAGI. The CDR3 DNA reads TGTGCCAGCAGTTACTCCGGGACAGGGTATAACGAGCAGTACTTC. This sequence encodes CASSYSGTGYNEQYF.

This chain joins TRBV2 and TRBJ2-2; 8 nucleotides agree with TRBD1. With 10 bases clipped from V and 7 bases from J, the junction kept 11 bases outside the gene matches. The CDR3 contains 14 residues. Germline CDR1 is SNHLY and CDR2 is FYNNEI. The chain's CDR3 is CATPGGNRGGELFF. DNA for the CDR3: TGTGCCACCCCAGGGGGCAATCGGGGCGGGGAGCTGTTTTTT. The full variable domain, in which reference TRBV2 and TRBJ2-2 provide the parts outside the CDR3, is EPEVTQTPSHQVTQMGQEVILRCVPISNHLYFYWYRQILGQKVEFLVSFYNNEISEKSEIFDDQFSVERPDGSNFTLKIRSTKLEDSAMYFCATPGGNRGGELFFGEGSRLTVL.

This rearrangement joins TRBV6-5 to TRBJ2-1; 12 bases map to TRBD2. Trimming removed 4 bases from V and 9 bases from J; junction bases left unmatched: 4. Germline CDR1 and CDR2: MNHEY and SVGAGI. The CDR3 runs 14 residues. The CDR3 spells CASSFGLAGLEQFF. In DNA, the CDR3 is TGTGCCAGCAGTTTTGGACTAGCGGGACTTGAGCAGTTCTTC.

V is TRBV27 and J is TRBJ2-7; the match to TRBD2 covers 7 bases. CDR3 length equals 13 residues. Per germline, CDR1 MNHEY and CDR2 SMNVEV (reference sequence). V was pared by 6 bases and J by 4 bases, with 6 bases of the junction left unmatched. Here the CDR3 DNA reads TGTGCCAGCAGCCAAAGCGGGAAGTACGAGCAGTACTTC. Its translation is CASSQSGKYEQYF.

V gene TRBV5-4 combines with J gene TRBJ1-4; possible D gene TRBD1, 6 bases. The CDR3 consists of 15 residues. CDR1 is SGHNT, CDR2 YYREEE, per germline (reference sequence). Between the trimmed V and J ends, which lost 4 bases and 0 bases, there was a span of 10 bases. The CDR3: CASSEDSATNEKLFF. CDR3 sequence (DNA): TGTGCCAGCAGCGAGGACAGTGCAACTAATGAAAAACTGTTTTTT.

The chain joins TRBV6-5 to TRBJ1-5; tentatively, D is TRBD1 (5 bases). Germline CDR1 MNHEY, CDR2 SVGAGI. The V end lost 0 bases, the J end lost 1 base, and 7 bases lay between the germline ends. This CDR3 contains 15 residues. The CDR3 spells CASSYSSGSNQPQHF. For the CDR3, the DNA is TGTGCCAGCAGTTACTCTTCAGGGAGCAATCAGCCCCAGCATTTT.

V is TRBV10-3 and J is TRBJ2-7, with 7 nucleotides matching TRBD1. CDR1 is ENHRY, CDR2 SYGVKD, per germline. With 10 bases clipped from V and 4 bases from J, the junction kept 13 bases outside the gene matches. The CDR3 covers 14 residues. CDR3 DNA: TGTGCCAATTCTGAGGGGGCGGAGGATTACGAGCAGTACTTC. This encodes CANSEGAEDYEQYF.

The V and J genes are TRBV7-6 and TRBJ1-5; TRBD1 matches 8 bases. Germline CDR1 SGHVS, CDR2 FNYEAQ. V was clipped by 1 base and J by 4 bases; unmatched bases: 0. The CDR3 consists of 14 residues. The CDR3 nucleotides are TGTGCCAGCAGCTTAGGGACAGGGAATCAGCCCCAGCATTTT. It codes for CASSLGTGNQPQHF.

V gene TRBV4-2 combines with J gene TRBJ2-3; the D is unclear. The CDR3 consists of 16 residues. Deletions cut 1 base from V and 0 bases from J, with 11 bases between. CDR1 is LGHNA, CDR2 YNFKEQ, per germline. DNA of the CDR3: TGTGCCAGCAGCCAAGCTAAGCTCCCGAGCACAGATACGCAGTATTTT. The encoded protein is CASSQAKLPSTDTQYF.

Remarks on this clone: This CDR3 is also generated by other DNA sequences in the sample. This chain joins TRBV7-2 and TRBJ2-5; D not resolved. From germline, CDR1 is SGHTA and CDR2 FQGNSA. This CDR3 is 11 amino acids long. V lost 3 bases to trimming and J lost 5 bases, with 4 bases between them. CDR3 coding DNA: TGTGCCAGCAGCTTCAGTGAGACCCAGTACTTC. Translation gives CASSFSETQYF.

This chain connects TRBV5-4 to TRBJ2-1, with D possibly matching TRBD2 (5 bases). With 2 bases removed from V and 5 bases from J, the gap between germline ends came to 17 bases. This CDR3 is built from 16 residues. Germline assignment: CDR1 SGHNT and CDR2 YYREEE (reference sequence). The CDR3 sequence: CASSFGGLQLNNEQFF. The CDR3 DNA sequence: TGTGCCAGCAGCTTCGGAGGTCTGCAACTTAACAATGAGCAGTTCTTC.

V usage is TRBV4-1 and J usage is TRBJ1-1, with TRBD1 as a possible D gene (6 bases). Germline assignment: CDR1 MGHRA and CDR2 YSYEKL. The CDR3 has 17 amino acids. V was pared by 0 bases and J by 1 base, with 15 bases between. CDR3 nucleotides: TGCGCCAGCAGCCAAGATCTTGGGCAGGGGACGAACACTGAAGCTTTCTTT. It codes for CASSQDLGQGTNTEAFF.

V and J are TRBV4-2 and TRBJ1-5; TRBD1 is a possible D gene (6 bases). V lost 0 bases, J lost 7 bases, and 19 bases lay in between. CDR1 and CDR2 (germline): LGHNA, YNFKEQ. CDR3 length: 17 residues. DNA of the CDR3: TGTGCCAGCAGCCAAGATCTTCGGGGGGCGGCCCGGCAGCCCCAGCATTTT. Its protein product is CASSQDLRGAARQPQHF.

CDR3 protein: CASSLGVAGAREQYF. The CDR3 DNA is TGTGCCAGCAGCTTAGGTGTAGCGGGAGCAAGGGAGCAGTACTTC. This rearrangement joins TRBV13 to TRBJ2-7; 9 nucleotides agree with TRBD2. J was trimmed by 7 bases and V by 0 bases; bases with no gene match: 7. Germline CDR1 PRHDT, CDR2 FYEKMQ (reference sequence). The CDR3 totals 15 residues.

The rearrangement uses TRBV6-1 and TRBJ1-2; D call uncertain. Trimming stripped 4 bases from V and 7 bases from J, with 4 bases between. Germline assignment: CDR1 MNHNS and CDR2 SASEGT. The CDR3 length is 10 residues. The CDR3: CASSGSGYTF. In DNA form, the CDR3 reads TGTGCCAGCAGTGGCAGTGGCTACACCTTC.

The sample holds one count of this clone. The CDR3: CASSLGGGNQPQHF. CDR3 bases: TGTGCCAGCAGCTTAGGAGGCGGCAATCAGCCCCAGCATTTT. V usage is TRBV7-3 and J usage is TRBJ1-5; unclear D gene. CDR3 size: 14 residues. CDR1 is SGHTA, CDR2 FQGTGA, per germline. V was clipped by 2 bases and J by 2 bases, with 7 bases between them.

V gene TRBV10-3 combines with J gene TRBJ1-1, with a tentative D call TRBD1 (5 bases). Germline CDR1 and CDR2: ENHRY and SYGVKD. Trimming took off 6 bases at V and 0 bases at J, with 8 bases between the two ends. The CDR3 contains 13 residues. The CDR3 DNA sequence: TGTGCCATCAGACTGGACATGAACACTGAAGCTTTCTTT. Its translation is CAIRLDMNTEAFF.

The rearrangement joins TRBV4-2 to TRBJ2-7; D is possibly TRBD2 (5 bases). The CDR3 totals 15 residues. Germline CDR1 is LGHNA and CDR2 is YNFKEQ. The V end lost 4 bases, the J end lost 3 bases, and 16 bases lay between the germline ends. The CDR3 reads CASSRTVRDFYEQYF. CDR3 coding DNA: TGTGCCAGCAGCCGAACCGTCCGGGATTTCTACGAGCAGTACTTC.

The gene calls are TRBV4-1 and TRBJ2-7, with 8 bases lining up with TRBD2. CDR1 MGHRA and CDR2 YSYEKL come from the germline V gene. The J segment lost 4 bases and the V segment lost 3 bases, leaving 14 bases of the junction unmatched. This CDR3 is built from 17 residues. In DNA form, the CDR3 reads TGCGCCAGCAGCCATTTGACGGGTCGGGGGGGAACTTACGAGCAGTACTTC. It codes for CASSHLTGRGGTYEQYF.

This sequence joins TRBV4-3 and TRBJ2-7; D is uncertain. Trimming pared 3 bases from V and 4 bases from J, leaving 10 bases between. The CDR3 is made up of 13 amino acids. Germline lookup yields CDR1 LGHNA and CDR2 YSLEER. The chain's CDR3 is CASSHRLSYEQYF. Here the CDR3 DNA reads TGCGCCAGCAGCCACAGACTGAGTTACGAGCAGTACTTC.

A single count supports this clone. The genes are TRBV14 and TRBJ2-7; 7 nucleotides agree with TRBD2. V lost 2 bases, J lost 3 bases, and 10 bases stayed unmatched. The CDR3 length is 16 residues. Looked up from germline, CDR1 is SGHDN and CDR2 is FVKESK. The CDR3 reads CASSQYEGGNLYEQYF. As DNA, the CDR3 is TGTGCCAGCAGCCAATATGAGGGAGGGAATCTCTACGAGCAGTACTTC.

J is TRBJ2-7 and V is TRBV9; possible D gene TRBD1, 6 bases. The germline V gene has CDR1 SGDLS and CDR2 YYNGEE. The CDR3 length is 16 residues. Trimming removed 3 bases at V and 3 bases at J, with 19 bases between. CDR3 sequence: CASSGGEGQGDYEQYF. DNA for the CDR3: TGTGCCAGCAGCGGAGGCGAGGGACAAGGTGACTACGAGCAGTACTTC.

J is TRBJ1-2 and V is TRBV29-1, with 7 bases matching TRBD1. CDR3 size: 9 residues. V shed 6 bases and J 10 bases; nucleotides not matched to a gene: 2. Germline V CDR1 and CDR2: SQVTM, ANQGSEA. CDR3 amino acids: CSVGQNYTF. In DNA form, the CDR3 reads TGCAGCGTGGGACAGAACTACACCTTC.

To note about this clone: Germline is not matched at one junction end, which may reflect a read error. CDR3: CASSLATREQETQYF. The CDR3, as DNA: TGTGCTAGCAGCTTAGCTACGAGGGAACAAGAGACCCAGTACTTC. The V gene is TRBV7-7, the J gene TRBJ2-5; D perhaps matches TRBD2 (5 bases). The CDR3 covers 15 residues. Germline CDR1 SSHAT, CDR2 FNYEAQ (reference sequence). The variable domain in full, with the rest retrieved from reference TRBV7-7 and TRBJ2-5, is GAGVSQSPRYKVTKRGQDVTLRCDPISSHATLYWYQQALGQGPEFLTYFNYEAQPDKSGLPSDRFSAERPEGSISTLTIQRTEQRDSAMYRCASSLATREQETQYFGPGTRLLVL.

In nucleotides, the CDR3 is TGTGCCAGCAGTCCCTCCGGGACAGGGGCGGGCCAGCCCCAGCATTTT. Translation: CASSPSGTGAGQPQHF. The J gene is TRBJ1-5, the V gene TRBV6-6; 10 nucleotides align to TRBD1. V shed 5 bases and J 7 bases; nucleotides not matched to a gene: 11. The CDR3 runs to 16 residues. Germline CDR1 is MNHNY and CDR2 is SVGAGI (reference sequence).

The rearrangement uses TRBV9 and TRBJ2-1; 13 positions agree with TRBD2. The junction had 6 bases not matched to a gene; V was cut back by 0 bases and J by 6 bases. CDR3 length: 17 residues. CDR1 and CDR2 from the germline V gene are SGDLS and YYNGEE. The CDR3 spells CASSVAAGTSGTNEQFF. As DNA, the CDR3 is TGTGCCAGCAGCGTAGCTGCAGGGACTAGCGGGACCAATGAGCAGTTCTTC.

The chain is built from TRBV30 and TRBJ2-3; D remains ambiguous. This CDR3 is built from 11 residues. The V gene lost 8 bases and the J gene lost 8 bases, with 14 bases spanning the gap. Germline assignment: CDR1 GTSNPN and CDR2 SVGIG (reference sequence). As DNA, the CDR3 is TGTGCCGCCACCTGGGCTCTTACGCAGTATTTT. It yields the protein CAATWALTQYF.

This chain connects TRBV5-1 to TRBJ2-7, with 7 nucleotides matching TRBD2. V shed 4 bases and J 4 bases; nucleotides not matched to a gene: 11. CDR3 size: 15 residues. Germline-derived CDR1 and CDR2 are SGHRS and YFSETQ. CDR3 loop: CASSEILAGAYEQYF. The CDR3 DNA follows: TGCGCCAGCAGCGAAATACTGGCGGGAGCATACGAGCAGTACTTC.